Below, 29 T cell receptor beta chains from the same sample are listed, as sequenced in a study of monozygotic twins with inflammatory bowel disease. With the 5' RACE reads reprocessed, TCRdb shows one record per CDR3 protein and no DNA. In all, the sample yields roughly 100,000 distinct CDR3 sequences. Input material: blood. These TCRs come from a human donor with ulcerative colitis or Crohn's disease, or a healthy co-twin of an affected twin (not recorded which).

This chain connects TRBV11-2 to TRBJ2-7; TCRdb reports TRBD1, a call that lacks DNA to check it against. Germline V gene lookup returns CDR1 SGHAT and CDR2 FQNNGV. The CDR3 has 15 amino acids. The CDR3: CASSLGGTGSYEQYF.

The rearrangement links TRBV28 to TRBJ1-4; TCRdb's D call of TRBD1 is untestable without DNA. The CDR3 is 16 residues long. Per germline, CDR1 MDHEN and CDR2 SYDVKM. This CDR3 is CASSSRRGGTNEKLFF.

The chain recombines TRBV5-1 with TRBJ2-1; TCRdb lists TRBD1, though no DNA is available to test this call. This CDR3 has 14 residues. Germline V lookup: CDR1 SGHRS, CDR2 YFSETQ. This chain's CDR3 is CASSLATDRDEQFF.

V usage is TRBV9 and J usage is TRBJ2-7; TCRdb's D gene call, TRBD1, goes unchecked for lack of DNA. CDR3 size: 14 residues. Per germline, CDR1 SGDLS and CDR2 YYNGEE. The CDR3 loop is CASSSGQGWEEHYF.

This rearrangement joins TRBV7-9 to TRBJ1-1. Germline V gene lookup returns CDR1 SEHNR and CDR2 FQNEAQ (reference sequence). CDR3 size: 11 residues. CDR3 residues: CASAENTEAFF.

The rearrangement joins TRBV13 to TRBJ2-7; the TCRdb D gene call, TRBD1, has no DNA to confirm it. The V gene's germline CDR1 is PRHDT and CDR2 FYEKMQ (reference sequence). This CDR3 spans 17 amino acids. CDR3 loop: CASSLDRGQSSGYEQYF.

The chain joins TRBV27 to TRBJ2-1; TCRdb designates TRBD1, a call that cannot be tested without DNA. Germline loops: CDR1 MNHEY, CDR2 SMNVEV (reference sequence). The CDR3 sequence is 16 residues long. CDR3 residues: CASSLSAGVYYNEQFF.

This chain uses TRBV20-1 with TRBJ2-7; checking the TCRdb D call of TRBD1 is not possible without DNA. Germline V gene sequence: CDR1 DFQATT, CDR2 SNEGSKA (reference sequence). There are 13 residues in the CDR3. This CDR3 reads CSASRDPRYEQYF.

The CDR3 reads CASSRKIYYEQYF. The chain recombines TRBV12-3 or TRBV12-4 with TRBJ2-7. This CDR3 spans 13 amino acids.

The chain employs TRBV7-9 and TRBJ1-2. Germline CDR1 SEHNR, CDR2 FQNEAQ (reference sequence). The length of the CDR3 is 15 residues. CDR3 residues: CASSLTPGTLFGYTF.

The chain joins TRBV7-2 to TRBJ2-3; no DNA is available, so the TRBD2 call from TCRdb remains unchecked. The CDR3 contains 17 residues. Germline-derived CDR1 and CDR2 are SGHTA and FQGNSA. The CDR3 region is CASSRGGGGRGTDTQYF.

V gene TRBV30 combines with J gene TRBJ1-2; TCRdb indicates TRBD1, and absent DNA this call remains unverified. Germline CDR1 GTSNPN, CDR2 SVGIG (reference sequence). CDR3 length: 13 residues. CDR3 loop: CAWNPTGPYGYTF.

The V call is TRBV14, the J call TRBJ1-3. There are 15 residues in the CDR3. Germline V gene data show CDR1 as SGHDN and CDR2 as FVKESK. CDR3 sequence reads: CASSQVGNSGNTIYF.

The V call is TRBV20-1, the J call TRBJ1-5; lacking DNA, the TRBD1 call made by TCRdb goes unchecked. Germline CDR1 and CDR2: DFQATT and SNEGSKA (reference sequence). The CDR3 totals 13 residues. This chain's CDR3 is CSAFTGLNQPQHF.

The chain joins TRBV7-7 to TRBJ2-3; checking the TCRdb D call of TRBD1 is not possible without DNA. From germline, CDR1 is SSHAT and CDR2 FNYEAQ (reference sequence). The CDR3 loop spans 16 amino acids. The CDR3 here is CASSPDGVPGTDTQYF.

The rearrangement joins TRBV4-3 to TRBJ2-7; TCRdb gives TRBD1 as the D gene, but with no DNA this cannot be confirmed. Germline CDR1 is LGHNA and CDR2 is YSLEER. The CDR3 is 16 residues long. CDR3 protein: CASSQDSRTDYYEQYF.

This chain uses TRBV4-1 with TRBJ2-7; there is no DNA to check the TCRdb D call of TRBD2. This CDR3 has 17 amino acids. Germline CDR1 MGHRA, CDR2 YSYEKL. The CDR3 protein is CASSQERVLGPEYEQYF.

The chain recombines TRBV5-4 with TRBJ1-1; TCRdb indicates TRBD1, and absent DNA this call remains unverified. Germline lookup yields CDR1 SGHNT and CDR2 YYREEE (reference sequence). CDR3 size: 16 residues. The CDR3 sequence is CASSDRDRGRGTEAFF.

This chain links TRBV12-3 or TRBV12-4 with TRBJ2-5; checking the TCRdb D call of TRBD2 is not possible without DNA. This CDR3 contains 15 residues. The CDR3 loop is CASSLTNRRGETQYF.

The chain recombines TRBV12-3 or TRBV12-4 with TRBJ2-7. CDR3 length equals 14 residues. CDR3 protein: CASSLVGLTYEQYF.

CDR3 amino acids: CASSLELGYTNTGELFF. The chain has TRBV28 and TRBJ2-2. Germline CDR1 and CDR2: MDHEN and SYDVKM. This CDR3 is 17 amino acids long.

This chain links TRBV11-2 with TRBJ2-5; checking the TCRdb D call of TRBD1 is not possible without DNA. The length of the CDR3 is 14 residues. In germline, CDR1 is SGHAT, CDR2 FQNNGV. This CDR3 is CASSYRQGQETQYF.

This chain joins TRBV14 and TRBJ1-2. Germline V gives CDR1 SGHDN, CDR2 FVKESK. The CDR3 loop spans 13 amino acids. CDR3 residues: CASSQVAAYGYTF.

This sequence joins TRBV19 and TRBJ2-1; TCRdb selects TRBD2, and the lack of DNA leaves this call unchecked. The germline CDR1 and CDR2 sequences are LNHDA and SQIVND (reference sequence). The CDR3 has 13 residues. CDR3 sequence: CASSMAYLAEQFF.

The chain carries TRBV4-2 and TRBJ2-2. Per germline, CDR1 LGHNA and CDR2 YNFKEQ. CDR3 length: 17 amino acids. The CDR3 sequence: CASSSALAKRIVGELFF.

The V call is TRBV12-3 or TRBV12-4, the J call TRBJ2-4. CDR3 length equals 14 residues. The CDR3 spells CASRTSLAKNIQYF.

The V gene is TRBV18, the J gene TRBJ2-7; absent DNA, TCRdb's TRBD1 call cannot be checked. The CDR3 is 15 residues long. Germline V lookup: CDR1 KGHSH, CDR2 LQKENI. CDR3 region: CASSPDQGVIYEQYF.

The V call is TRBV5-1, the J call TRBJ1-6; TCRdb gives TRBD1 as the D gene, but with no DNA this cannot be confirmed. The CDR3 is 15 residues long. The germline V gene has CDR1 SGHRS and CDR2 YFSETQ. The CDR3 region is CASSRWQSGNSPLHF.

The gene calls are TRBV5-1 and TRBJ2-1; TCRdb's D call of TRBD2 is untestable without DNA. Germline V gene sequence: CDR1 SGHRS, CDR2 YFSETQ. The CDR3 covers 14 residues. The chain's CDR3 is CASSISGRVGEQFF.